This TCR beta chain was recovered during a study of cytomegalovirus exposure and HLA in healthy donors. PCR primers comprised 60 Vbeta and 13 Jbeta primers. Some clones are missing from TCRdb's copy, which holds only in-frame ones; the method was immunoSEQ multiplex PCR. The table lists more than 130,000 clones, about 82% of them singletons. Study-level findings and limits: In an earlier analysis, about 87% or about 30%: the productive usage of most TCR beta V segments. In a later analysis, common viral pathogens appeared linked to several of the most significant clusters. In a later analysis, at a false discovery rate of 0.05, roughly 18,000 TCR beta sequences were associated with HLA alleles.

Nominal health characterized the donors when sampled, though unrecorded immune exposures were likely. CDR1 and CDR2 from the germline V gene are SEHNR and FQNEAQ (reference sequence). With 5 bases removed from V and 7 bases from J, the gap between germline ends came to 18 bases. CDR3 length: 14 residues. This clone was detected only a few times. Antigen specificity is unknown. The J gene is TRBJ2-7, the V gene TRBV7-9; D is possibly TRBD2 (5 bases). Sequenced sample: PBMCs. The TCR was taken from a young man in good health and CMV-seronegative. The CDR3 spells CASSPRVGPWEQYF. CDR3 in DNA: TGTGCCAGCAGCCCGAGGGTTGGGCCCTGGGAGCAGTACTTC.